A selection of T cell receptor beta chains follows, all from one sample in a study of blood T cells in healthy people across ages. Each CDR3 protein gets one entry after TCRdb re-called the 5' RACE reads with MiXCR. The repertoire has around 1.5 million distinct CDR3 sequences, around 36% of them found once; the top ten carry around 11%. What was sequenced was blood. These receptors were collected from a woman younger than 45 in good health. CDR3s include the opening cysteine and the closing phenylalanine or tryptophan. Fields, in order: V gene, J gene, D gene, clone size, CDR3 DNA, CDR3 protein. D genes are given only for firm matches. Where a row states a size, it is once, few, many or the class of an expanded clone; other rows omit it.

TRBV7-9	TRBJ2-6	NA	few	TGTGCCAGCAGCGTACACCGGCCGGGTTTGGGGGCCAACGTCCTGACTTTC	CASSVHRPGLGANVLTF
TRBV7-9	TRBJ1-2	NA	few	TGTGCCAGCAGCTTAGCAGTGGGGACGGGATATGGCTACACCTTC	CASSLAVGTGYGYTF
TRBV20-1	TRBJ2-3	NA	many	TGCAGTGCTAGAGGTCCGGGCCCGGATACGCAGTATTTT	CSARGPGPDTQYF
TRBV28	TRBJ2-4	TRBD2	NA	TGTGCCAGCTCCCTCCGGGGGGGATTTACGGAAGAGCAGTACTTC	CASSLRGGFTEEQYF
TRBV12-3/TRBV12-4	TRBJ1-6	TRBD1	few	TGTGCCAGCAGTTTAAGGCAGGGGGTAGGATATTCACCCCTCCACTTT	CASSLRQGVGYSPLHF
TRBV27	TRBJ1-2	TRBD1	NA	TGTGCCAGCAGTTTCTCGACAGGGGGCGCCTTCTATGGCTACACATTC	CASSFSTGGAFYGYTF
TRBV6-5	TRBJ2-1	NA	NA	TGTGCCAGCACCCTGAGCCCGACAAATGAGCAGTTCTTC	CASTLSPTNEQFF
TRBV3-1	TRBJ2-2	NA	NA	TGTGCCAGCAGCCACCCGATCACCGGGGAGCTGTTTTTT	CASSHPITGELFF
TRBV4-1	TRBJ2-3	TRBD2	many	TGCGCCAGCAGCCAGACTAGCGGGAGAGGCACAGATACGCAGTATTTT	CASSQTSGRGTDTQYF
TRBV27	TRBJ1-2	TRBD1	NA	TGTGCCAGCAGTGCCAACCTACAGGGGGAGGGTAACTATGGCTACACCTTC	CASSANLQGEGNYGYTF
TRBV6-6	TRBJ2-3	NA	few	TGTGCCAGCACCCTGGGGTGGGTAGCAAGCACAGATACGCAGTATTTT	CASTLGWVASTDTQYF
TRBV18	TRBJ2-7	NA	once	TGTGCCAGCTCACGAAATCCGGGAGCCTCCTACGAGCAGTACTTC	CASSRNPGASYEQYF
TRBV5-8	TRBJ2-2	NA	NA	TGTGCCAGCAGCTTCGGGACAACATCCGGCACCGGGGAGCTGTTTTTT	CASSFGTTSGTGELFF
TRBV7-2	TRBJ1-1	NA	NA	TGTGCCAGCAGCTTACGTAGTGGAGGAGTGAACACTGAAGCTTTCTTT	CASSLRSGGVNTEAFF
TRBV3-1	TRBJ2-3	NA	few	TGTGCCAGCAGCCAAGAGGTAGGGAATTTGGATACGCAGTATTTT	CASSQEVGNLDTQYF
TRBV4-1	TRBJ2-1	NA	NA	TGCGCCAGCAGCCAGGAGCCGGATCACAATGAGCAGTTCTTC	CASSQEPDHNEQFF
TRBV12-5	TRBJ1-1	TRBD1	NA	TGTGCTAGTGGTCTCGGACAGGGGAGCACTGAAGCTTTCTTT	CASGLGQGSTEAFF
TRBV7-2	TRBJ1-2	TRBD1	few	TGTGCCAGCACCCCACAGGCAGGGGGCTATGGCTACACCTTC	CASTPQAGGYGYTF
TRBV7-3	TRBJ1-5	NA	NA	TGTGCCAGCAGCTTAAGAAGGACAAATCAGCCCCAGCATTTT	CASSLRRTNQPQHF
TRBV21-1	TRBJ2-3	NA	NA	TGTGCCAGCAGCAAAGTTCTGCGGGGCGTTGACACAGATACGCAGTATTTT	CASSKVLRGVDTDTQYF
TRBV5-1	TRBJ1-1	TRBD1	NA	TGCGCCAGCAGCTCGGGACAGAGGACTGAAGCTTTCTTT	CASSSGQRTEAFF
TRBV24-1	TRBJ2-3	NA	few	TGTGCCACCAGTAACGACAGGAGCCTCACAGATACGCAGTATTTT	CATSNDRSLTDTQYF
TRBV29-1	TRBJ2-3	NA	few	TGCAGCGTACAGGGTGGGGCAGATACGCAGTATTTT	CSVQGGADTQYF
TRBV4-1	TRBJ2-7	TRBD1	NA	TGCGCCGGCAGCCCACGACCGGGACAGGGTATCACCTACGAGCAGTACTTC	CAGSPRPGQGITYEQYF
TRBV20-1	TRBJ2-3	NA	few	TGCAGTGCTGGGGGGGGGCTAGGGAGGACAGATACGCAGTATTTT	CSAGGGLGRTDTQYF
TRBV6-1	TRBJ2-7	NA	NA	TGTGCCAGCAGACAGGTTTCGGTATACGAGCAGTACTTC	CASRQVSVYEQYF